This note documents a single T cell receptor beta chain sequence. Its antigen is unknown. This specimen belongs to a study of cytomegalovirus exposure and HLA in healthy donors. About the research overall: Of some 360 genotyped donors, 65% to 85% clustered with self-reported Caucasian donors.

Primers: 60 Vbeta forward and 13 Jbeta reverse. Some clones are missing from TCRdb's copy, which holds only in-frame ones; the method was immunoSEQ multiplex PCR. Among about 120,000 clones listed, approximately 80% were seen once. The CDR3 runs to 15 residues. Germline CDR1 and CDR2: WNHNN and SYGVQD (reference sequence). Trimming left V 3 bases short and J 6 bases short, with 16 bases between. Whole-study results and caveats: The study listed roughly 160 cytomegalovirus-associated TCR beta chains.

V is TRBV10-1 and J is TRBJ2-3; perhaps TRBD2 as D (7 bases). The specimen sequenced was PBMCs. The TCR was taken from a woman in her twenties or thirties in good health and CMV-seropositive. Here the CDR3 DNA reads TGCGCCAGCAGTGATCTGGCGGGGGCGGGTGATACGCAGTATTTT. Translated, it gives CASSDLAGAGDTQYF.